This T cell receptor (beta chain) was sequenced during a study of CD8 T cells in Susac syndrome (dated by TCRdb to the late 2010s). In terms of the full investigation: The study used repertoire sequencing to test whether antigen drove CD8+ T cell activation and differentiation in Susac syndrome. Results the study describes overall, beyond this receptor: The number of individuals in the TCR sequencing and HLA analysis was acknowledged as relatively small.

RNA was extracted using the RNeasy kit, and about 0.45 to 1 ug of the RNA was reverse transcribed with random hexamers. TCR beta CDR3 regions were amplified with the immunoSEQ multiplex PCR assay covering 54 Vbeta and 13 Jbeta segments. To correct PCR amplification bias, a synthetic template baseline was used for both primer optimization and computational correction. Per the original workflow: Reads were annotated to V, D and J genes according to IMGT and were analyzed with immunoSEQ Analyzer, with only productive sequences retained. To calculate clonality, Shannon entropy was normalized by log2 of the number of productive unique sequences and then subtracted from one. Public and private clones were assessed among the 100 most prevalent clones of each patient and control. Susac-specific clones were defined as absent from healthy and MS cohorts, around 980 published viral clones and other ImmuneACCESS disease sequences. Using fastp at Q25 and MiXCR, TCRdb reprocessed the public reads and kept productive beta chains. All rows with the same CDR3 protein become a single entry with the most common DNA and genes. It is TCRdb's table, rather than the study itself, that gives the V and J calls and clone size. The sample table records 130,000 or so distinct CDR3 sequences; 94% of these occur just once. Of the sample, 0.098% falls within the top ten clones.

High-throughput TCR beta sequencing profiled peripheral blood CD8+ and CD4+ T cells from healthy donors, Susac syndrome patients and multiple sclerosis patients. Healthy donors were age- and sex-matched controls. Bulk CD8+ and CD4+ T cells were purified by magnetic negative isolation, whereas CD8+ TEMRA cells were enriched by FACS. Blood was drawn into EDTA tubes, processed within 24 hours, and PBMCs were isolated by density gradient centrifugation. PBMCs intended for TCR sequencing were frozen in liquid nitrogen and were later thawed in a 37 degrees C water bath. The sorted or isolated CD4+, CD8+ and CD8+ TEMRA cells reached a purity of at least 90%. This clonotype was observed a single time. No cognate antigen has been identified for it. The input lacks base qualities; no much larger clone sits a single base away. One read alone lends weak support. The cysteine opens and the phenylalanine closes a CDR3 of 14 amino acids. Just the 42-base CDR3 DNA is kept, in frame starting at base 1. V was cut back by 4 bases and J by 0 bases, leaving a gap of 8 bases between them.

The rearranged chain carries TRBV12-3 or TRBV12-4 and TRBJ2-3; tentative D gene TRBD2, with 5 bases matching. The clonotype was recovered from a human donor in good health. The sample consisted of CD4+ T cells from PBMCs. The nucleotides are TGTGCCAGCAGTTCCAGGAGGAGCACAGATACGCAGTATTTT. This encodes CASSSRRSTDTQYF.